The next 23 T cell receptor beta chains were all read from a single sample in a study of neoadjuvant anti-PD-1 for oral cavity cancer. Some clones are missing from TCRdb's copy, which holds only in-frame ones; the method was immunoSEQ multiplex PCR. The sample holds some 31,000 clones; about 80% are singletons and the top ten take almost 3.5%. Time point defined: after neoadjuvant nivolumab, at surgical resection. The sample consisted of PBMCs, taken after nivolumab (anti-PD-1) treatment. The receptor set was obtained from a person aged 35-80 years with oral cavity squamous cell carcinoma.

J is TRBJ2-2 and V is TRBV15; D possibly corresponds to TRBD1 (6 bases). The length of the CDR3 is 15 residues. Germline V gives CDR1 LNHNV, CDR2 YYDKDF (reference sequence). Trimming pared 2 bases from V and 5 bases from J, leaving 12 bases between. The DNA for the CDR3 is TGTGCCACCAGCAGAACCAGGGGCGGGACCGGGGAGCTGTTTTTT. It yields the protein CATSRTRGGTGELFF.

The CDR3 spells CASSLGWGALSYEQYF. As DNA, the CDR3 is TGTGCCAGCAGCTTAGGGTGGGGGGCCCTCTCCTACGAGCAGTACTTC. The rearrangement links TRBV7-6 to TRBJ2-7, with D perhaps TRBD1 or TRBD2 (6 bases each). CDR1 SGHVS and CDR2 FNYEAQ come from the germline V gene. The length of the CDR3 is 16 residues. Trimming cost V 1 base and J 0 bases, with 13 bases left between them.

This chain joins TRBV7-2 and TRBJ1-2; no clear D gene. The germline CDR1 and CDR2 sequences are SGHTA and FQGNSA. The CDR3 has 14 amino acids. V was clipped by 1 base and J by 4 bases, with 10 bases between them. The CDR3 here is CASSLERQTYGYTF. The CDR3 DNA follows: TGTGCCAGCAGCTTAGAGAGGCAAACCTATGGCTACACCTTC. The whole variable domain, filled in from reference TRBV7-2 and TRBJ1-2, reads GAGVSQSPSNKVTEKGKDVELRCDPISGHTALYWYRQSLGQGLEFLIYFQGNSAPDKSGLPSDRFSAERTGGSVSTLTIQRTQQEDSAVYLCASSLERQTYGYTFGSGTRLTVV.

The chain uses TRBV5-1 and TRBJ1-2; TRBD1 agrees at 12 bases. Germline-derived CDR1 and CDR2 are SGHRS and YFSETQ. CDR3 length: 18 amino acids. J lost 5 bases, V lost 2 bases, and 13 bases had no gene match. CDR3 coding DNA: TGCGCCAGCAGCTTAGAAGGGACAGGGGGCGCGTACCTTTATGGCTACACCTTC. Encoded protein: CASSLEGTGGAYLYGYTF.

V usage is TRBV27 and J usage is TRBJ1-1; the D gene is possibly TRBD1 (5 bases). The germline CDR1 and CDR2 sequences are MNHEY and SMNVEV (reference sequence). V was pared by 10 bases and J by 3 bases, with 21 bases between. The CDR3 is 15 residues long. The CDR3 here is CATRMGGDRYTEAFF. In DNA, the CDR3 is TGTGCCACCCGAATGGGGGGGGATAGGTACACTGAAGCTTTCTTT.

This clone was detected once. The CDR3 DNA sequence: TGTGCCAGCAGTTTCCAAAGAGCGACGGTCCATGAAAAACTGTTTTTT. Its translation: CASSFQRATVHEKLFF. The V gene is TRBV28, the J gene TRBJ1-4; no clear D gene. The germline V and J ends were trimmed by 3 bases and 6 bases, with 17 bases remaining between them. Per germline, CDR1 MDHEN and CDR2 SYDVKM. The CDR3 is 16 amino acids.

The V gene is TRBV15, the J gene TRBJ2-7; D tentatively fits TRBD1 or TRBD2 (6 bases each). CDR1 is LNHNV, CDR2 YYDKDF, per germline (reference sequence). The CDR3 spans 13 residues. The ends were cut back, 0 bases at V and 6 bases at J, with 9 bases in the middle. CDR3 nucleotide sequence: TGTGCCACCAGCAGAGAGGGGGGCCTCGAGCAGTACTTC. It specifies CATSREGGLEQYF.

As regards this clone: The sample contains more than one DNA sequence encoding this CDR3. V is TRBV5-4 and J is TRBJ2-5; no reliable D call. The CDR3 is 13 residues long. CDR1 and CDR2 from the germline V gene are SGHNT and YYREEE (reference sequence). V was clipped by 0 bases and J by 3 bases, with 6 bases between them. CDR3 loop: CASSLAGKETQYF. CDR3 DNA sequence: TGTGCCAGCAGCTTGGCAGGAAAAGAGACCCAGTACTTC.

CDR3 bases: TGTGCCAGCAGCTTGCGCGACAGGGGGATCTATGGCTACACCTTC. This codes for CASSLRDRGIYGYTF. V usage is TRBV5-6 and J usage is TRBJ1-2; TRBD1 matches 9 bases. V lost 1 base and J lost 4; bases outside the gene matches: 5. This CDR3 has 15 amino acids. Germline V gene lookup returns CDR1 SGHDT and CDR2 YYEEEE. Full variable domain (remainder filled in from reference TRBV5-6 and TRBJ1-2): DAGVTQSPTHLIKTRGQQVTLRCSPKSGHDTVSWYQQALGQGPQFIFQYYEEEERQRGNFPDRFSGHQFPNYSSELNVNALLLGDSALYLCASSLRDRGIYGYTFGSGTRLTVV.

This clone was detected only once. J is TRBJ2-5 and V is TRBV7-2, with 12 bases aligning to TRBD2. Trimming at V came to 5 bases and at J to 5 bases, leaving 6 bases not matched to a gene. The CDR3 extends over 15 amino acids. Germline V CDR1 and CDR2: SGHTA, FQGNSA. The CDR3 DNA is TGTGCCAGCAGCGCTAGCGGGGGGGCGTTGGAGACCCAGTACTTC. Its protein is CASSASGGALETQYF.

This clone turned up a few times. J is TRBJ2-1 and V is TRBV9; the D gene is possibly TRBD1 (6 bases). V dropped 4 bases and J dropped 2 bases, with 7 bases sitting between them. The CDR3 length is 13 residues. Germline V gene sequence: CDR1 SGDLS, CDR2 YYNGEE. CDR3 sequence reads: CASSRDTYNEQFF. The CDR3 nucleotides are TGTGCCAGCAGCAGGGACACCTACAATGAGCAGTTCTTC.

This rearrangement joins TRBV19 to TRBJ1-5; D possibly corresponds to TRBD1 (5 bases). The CDR3 length is 17 residues. The V end lost 4 bases, the J end lost 7 bases, and 23 bases lay between the germline ends. The germline V gene encodes CDR1 LNHDA and CDR2 SQIVND (reference sequence). The CDR3 is CASSTQNPGTRGQPQHF. DNA for the CDR3: TGTGCCAGTAGTACTCAGAACCCCGGGACGCGCGGCCAGCCCCAGCATTTT. Variable domain in full (rest from reference TRBV19 and TRBJ1-5): DGGITQSPKYLFRKEGQNVTLSCEQNLNHDAMYWYRQDPGQGLRLIYYSQIVNDFQKGDIAEGYSVSREKKESFPLTVTSAQKNPTAFYLCASSTQNPGTRGQPQHFGDGTRLSIL.

This chain connects TRBV7-8 to TRBJ1-3; 7 bases are a match to TRBD1. V was clipped by 5 bases and J by 2 bases; unmatched bases: 6. The germline gives CDR1 SGHVS, CDR2 FQNEAQ. The CDR3 length is 15 residues. The CDR3 nucleotides are TGTGCCAGCAGCGTAAACAGGGGAGCTGGAAACACCATATATTTT. The encoded protein is CASSVNRGAGNTIYF.

This clone has only one observation. The chain couples TRBV18 to TRBJ1-5, with unresolved D. CDR3 length equals 12 residues. CDR1 and CDR2 (germline): KGHSH, LQKENI. The V end lost 2 bases, the J end lost 5 bases, and 4 bases lay between the germline ends. CDR3 nucleotides: TGTGCCAGCTCACCAGGGGATCAGCCCCAGCATTTT. Its translation: CASSPGDQPQHF.

The V and J genes are TRBV4-2 and TRBJ2-1; the D gene is possibly TRBD1 (5 bases). Germline CDR1 and CDR2: LGHNA and YNFKEQ. This CDR3 has 15 residues. Deletions cut 3 bases from V and 5 bases from J, with 14 bases between. CDR3 protein: CASSQALGANNEQFF. CDR3 sequence (DNA): TGTGCCAGCAGCCAGGCCCTAGGGGCAAACAATGAGCAGTTCTTC.

The chain uses TRBV30 and TRBJ1-5; TRBD1 is a possible D gene (5 bases). The germline CDR1 and CDR2 sequences are GTSNPN and SVGIG (reference sequence). CDR3 length: 14 amino acids. V was clipped by 4 bases and J by 0 bases, with 10 bases between them. The CDR3 nucleotides are TGTGCCTGGAATGGAGGGACTAGCAATCAGCCCCAGCATTTT. It encodes CAWNGGTSNQPQHF.

V usage is TRBV5-1 and J usage is TRBJ2-2, with D perhaps given as TRBD1 or TRBD2 (5 bases each). This CDR3 is built from 16 residues. Germline loops: CDR1 SGHRS, CDR2 YFSETQ. The V end lost 4 bases, the J end lost 5 bases, and 18 bases lay between the germline ends. CDR3 DNA: TGCGCCAGCAGCCCCGCCGGGACGTATGTGACCGGGGAGCTGTTTTTT. Its translation: CASSPAGTYVTGELFF.

The rearrangement joins TRBV7-2 to TRBJ2-7, with TRBD1 matching 7 bases. The CDR3 extends over 12 amino acids. The V gene end was trimmed by 6 bases and the J gene end by 9 bases; junction bases not matched to a gene: 8. In germline, CDR1 is SGHTA, CDR2 FQGNSA. CDR3 sequence reads: CASSPRQGGQYF. CDR3 nucleotide sequence: TGTGCCAGCAGTCCCCGACAGGGCGGGCAGTACTTC.

This clone was recorded a few times. The rearrangement uses TRBV7-6 and TRBJ1-1, with D uncertain. V was clipped by 2 bases and J by 0 bases, with 25 bases between them. This CDR3 is 20 amino acids long. Germline V lookup: CDR1 SGHVS, CDR2 FNYEAQ. CDR3 DNA sequence: TGTGCCAGCAGCTTACTAGCCCCTTCTTCGGGCCGATCCATGAACACTGAAGCTTTCTTT. Protein sequence: CASSLLAPSSGRSMNTEAFF.

This clone was found once. The chain joins TRBV27 to TRBJ1-2, with 9 nucleotides matching TRBD1. Looked up from germline, CDR1 is MNHEY and CDR2 is SMNVEV (reference sequence). The CDR3 spans 14 residues. With V trimmed by 4 bases and J by 7 bases, 7 bases remained unmatched. Written as DNA, the CDR3 is TGTGCCAGCAGTTCCGGGACAGGGCTTCTTGGCTACACCTTC. Its translation is CASSSGTGLLGYTF.

The chain combines TRBV5-1 with TRBJ2-4, with 13 bases matching TRBD2. The junction had 13 bases not matched to a gene; V was cut back by 4 bases and J by 6 bases. CDR1 is SGHRS, CDR2 YFSETQ, per germline. This CDR3 is 18 amino acids long. The chain's CDR3 is CASSPSGRLAGGINIQYF. The CDR3 DNA follows: TGCGCCAGCAGCCCGAGCGGGAGACTAGCGGGGGGTATAAACATTCAGTACTTC. The full variable domain, rest sourced from reference TRBV5-1 and TRBJ2-4, is KAGVTQTPRYLIKTRGQQVTLSCSPISGHRSVSWYQQTPGQGLQFLFEYFSETQRNKGNFPGRFSGRQFSNSRSEMNVSTLELGDSALYLCASSPSGRLAGGINIQYFGAGTRLSVL.

This clone was counted between two and nine times. V usage is TRBV28 and J usage is TRBJ1-1; 11 bases align to TRBD1. Germline values: CDR1 MDHEN, CDR2 SYDVKM. J was trimmed by 9 bases and V by 6 bases; bases with no gene match: 12. The CDR3 is 15 amino acids. CDR3 protein: CASSHWDRGAPKAFF. CDR3 sequence (DNA): TGTGCCAGCAGCCACTGGGACAGGGGGGCTCCCAAAGCTTTCTTT.

The count of this clone is one. J is TRBJ2-7 and V is TRBV4-2, with D perhaps matching TRBD1 or TRBD2 (6 bases each). CDR1 is LGHNA, CDR2 YNFKEQ, per germline. With 0 bases removed from V and 2 bases from J, the gap between germline ends came to 8 bases. The CDR3 has 14 amino acids. CDR3 sequence reads: CASSQERDTYEQYF. The CDR3 bases are TGTGCCAGCAGCCAAGAGCGGGACACCTACGAGCAGTACTTC.